The clone carrying this T cell receptor (beta chain) was counted only a few times. The antigen remains undetermined. Isolated RNA was reverse transcribed in full, so expressed TCRB transcripts were sequenced. The method was immunoSEQ multiplex PCR; TCRdb's version includes in-frame clones alone and lacks a portion of them. The data hold some 150,000 clones, with roughly a tenth observed a single time. This CDR3 is 14 amino acids long. V was cut by 0 bases and J by 2 bases, with 9 bases left in between. Germline CDR1 is SGDLS and CDR2 is YYNGEE. One heparinised draw, averaging roughly 110 mL, was taken per donor. This sample was included in a study of beta chain features in type 1 diabetes. The study, taken as a whole, reports: Patients' naive, central memory and regulatory TCRB repertoires appeared more alike than those of healthy donors. Whether HLA type affects TCRB rearrangement stayed undetermined in the present work. For Type 1 diabetes patients, all four CD4+ subsets carried TCRB CDR3s that were moderately but significantly shorter.

Sequenced: central memory CD4+ T cells from blood. This TCR was recovered from a man aged 18 to 29 in good health. The V call is TRBV9, the J call TRBJ2-7; D possibly corresponds to TRBD1 (5 bases). CDR3 in DNA: TGTGCCAGCAGCGTAGTTACAGGAGCCTACGAGCAGTACTTC. Its protein product is CASSVVTGAYEQYF.